The T cell receptor (beta chain) described here comes from a study of early stage breast cancer tumors. Study-level findings and limits: Tumors had about 2.3-fold higher T cell density than normal breast. Blood repertoires resembled normal breast more than tumor.

A note on this clone: The antigen is undetermined.

Sequencing used immunoSEQ multiplex PCR; TCRdb keeps in-frame clones, though not all of them. The sample yields about 50,000 clones, around 80% seen once. CDR3 length: 11 amino acids. V lost 6 bases, J lost 8 bases, and 8 bases lay in between. Germline V lookup: CDR1 MNHEY, CDR2 SVGAGI. V and J are TRBV6-5 and TRBJ1-3, with D perhaps matching TRBD1 (6 bases). This sequence was found in a person aged 40 to 49 with breast cancer. The sample taken for sequencing was blood. The CDR3 bases are TGTGCCAGCAGAAAGGGGGACACCATATATTTT. Translated: CASRKGDTIYF.